The clone carrying this T cell receptor (beta chain) was recorded many times. Using its own MiXCR run on the 5' RACE reads, TCRdb lists one record per CDR3 protein. The data hold 80,000 to 100,000 distinct CDR3 sequences, with 8.8% observed a single time. V lost 8 bases, J lost 6 bases, and 11 bases lay in between. There are 11 residues in the CDR3. From germline, CDR1 is SGHVS and CDR2 FQNEAQ. The record originates from a study of CD8 T cells in ankylosing spondylitis. The sequence derives from a male donor with ankylosing spondylitis or in good health (not recorded which). Sequences were obtained from blood, either unsorted or a sorted T cell fraction (not recorded which). The chain joins TRBV7-8 to TRBJ2-7; D may be TRBD1 (5 bases). DNA for the CDR3: TGTGCCAGCGGGCAAGGGGTCGAGCAGTACTTC. This codes for CASGQGVEQYF.